Listed below are T cell receptor beta chains from one sample, sequenced in a study of CD8 T cell repertoires and HIV-1 epitope variants. Their antigens remain unidentified. The assay was immunoSEQ multiplex PCR, and TCRdb's table has in-frame clones only and misses some. The sample records a few thousand clones, under 70% being singletons. The sample was cultured CD8+ T cells derived from PBMCs. Source of these receptors: a male donor with HIV. Each CDR3 is given with its conserved first and last residue. A D gene is named only where the DNA matches it firmly. Clone size, where shown, is once, few, many, or a class for clones that have expanded.

TRBV19	TRBJ1-4	.	.	CASSTSRGKLFF	TGTGCCAGTAGTACCAGCCGTGGAAAACTGTTTTTT
TRBV30	TRBJ1-4	TRBD1	.	CAWSPGTGVEKLFF	TGTGCCTGGAGCCCAGGGACAGGGGTTGAAAAACTGTTTTTT
TRBV27	TRBJ1-1	TRBD1	once	CATGQGITEAFF	TGTGCCACGGGACAGGGAATAACTGAAGCTTTCTTT
TRBV9	TRBJ2-2	.	.	CASSVAGSNTGELFF	TGTGCCAGCAGCGTAGCTGGGTCTAACACCGGGGAGCTGTTTTTT
TRBV25-1	TRBJ1-1	TRBD1	.	CASSEWGQGNTEAFF	TGTGCCAGCAGTGAATGGGGACAGGGGAACACTGAAGCTTTCTTT
TRBV11-2	TRBJ1-2	TRBD1	.	CASSPWDSSNYGYTF	TGTGCCAGCAGCCCTTGGGACAGCTCTAACTATGGCTACACCTTC
TRBV7-2	TRBJ1-1	.	.	CASSLASSNTEAFF	TGTGCCAGCAGCTTAGCCAGCTCGAACACTGAAGCTTTCTTT
TRBV9	TRBJ2-2	.	.	CASSVFGDLIGGELFF	TGTGCCAGCAGCGTATTTGGGGACTTAATTGGCGGGGAGCTGTTTTTT
TRBV9	TRBJ2-2	.	.	CASSSGGDTGELFF	TGTGCCAGCAGCTCAGGGGGGGACACCGGGGAGCTGTTTTTT
TRBV9	TRBJ1-4	.	few	CASSEGGDKAEKLFF	TGTGCCAGCAGCGAGGGGGGTGACAAAGCAGAAAAACTGTTTTTT
TRBV6-4	TRBJ1-6	.	.	CASSDGDNSPLHF	TGTGCCAGCAGTGACGGAGATAATTCACCCCTCCACTTT
TRBV9	TRBJ1-1	.	.	CASSPKDGNTEAFF	TGTGCCAGCAGCCCTAAGGACGGGAACACTGAAGCTTTCTTT
TRBV4-2	TRBJ2-7	.	.	CASRVWEQYF	TGTGCCAGCAGAGTGTGGGAGCAGTACTTC
TRBV9	TRBJ1-1	TRBD1	.	CASSVAGGNTEAFF	TGTGCCAGCAGCGTAGCAGGGGGGAACACTGAAGCTTTCTTT
TRBV4-2	TRBJ1-1	.	.	CASSTRDAGRENTEAFF	TGTGCCAGCAGCACAAGGGACGCCGGGCGTGAGAACACTGAAGCTTTCTTT
TRBV28	TRBJ2-7	TRBD1	once	CASSPDRGYEQYF	TGTGCCAGCAGCCCGGACAGGGGGTACGAGCAGTACTTC
TRBV2	TRBJ1-4	.	.	CASTPWGANEKLFF	TGTGCCAGCACCCCGTGGGGTGCAAATGAAAAACTGTTTTTT
TRBV28	TRBJ2-7	TRBD1	.	CASSPGTGTYEQYF	TGTGCCAGCAGCCCCGGGACAGGTACCTACGAGCAGTACTTC
TRBV11-2	TRBJ2-3	TRBD2	few	CASSYTSGYTDTQYF	TGTGCCAGCAGCTATACTAGCGGGTACACAGATACGCAGTATTTT
TRBV2	TRBJ1-1	.	few	CASRAVRTFF	TGTGCCAGCAGGGCGGTGAGAACTTTCTTT
TRBV6-4	TRBJ2-2	.	.	CANNTGELFF	TGTGCCAACAACACCGGGGAGCTGTTTTTT
TRBV30	TRBJ2-1	TRBD2	.	CAWSTTSGGYNEQFF	TGTGCCTGGAGTACTACTAGCGGGGGCTACAATGAGCAGTTCTTC
TRBV6-5	TRBJ2-1	.	.	CASSFEGPSYNEQFF	TGTGCCAGCAGTTTCGAGGGGCCTTCCTACAATGAGCAGTTCTTC
TRBV5-4	TRBJ2-2	.	.	CASSPWDGNTGELFF	TGTGCCAGCAGCCCCTGGGACGGGAACACCGGGGAGCTGTTTTTT
TRBV10-2	TRBJ2-2	TRBD2	.	CASSPGQNWREGPGELFF	TGCGCCAGCAGTCCCGGACAGAACTGGCGGGAGGGCCCCGGGGAGCTGTTTTTT
TRBV7-9	TRBJ2-1	TRBD2	.	CASSLVVGLAGGAYNEQFF	TGTGCCAGCAGCTTAGTGGTGGGACTAGCGGGAGGGGCCTACAATGAGCAGTTCTTC
TRBV7-9	TRBJ2-5	TRBD2	.	CASSSRTSGTYQETQYF	TGTGCCAGCAGCTCCCGGACTAGCGGGACCTATCAAGAGACCCAGTACTTC
TRBV5-4	TRBJ2-1	.	.	CASSLGPLVIEQFF	TGTGCCAGCAGCTTGGGCCCGTTAGTTATCGAGCAGTTCTTC
TRBV27	TRBJ2-7	.	large	CASSLSQGTLSYEQYF	TGTGCCAGCAGTTTATCACAGGGAACCCTCTCCTACGAGCAGTACTTC
TRBV5-4	TRBJ1-2	TRBD1	.	CASSFRTGDGYTF	TGTGCCAGCAGCTTTAGGACAGGGGATGGCTACACCTTC
TRBV19	TRBJ2-5	TRBD2	.	CASSIDGTSEETQYF	TGTGCCAGTAGTATAGACGGGACTAGCGAAGAGACCCAGTACTTC
TRBV7-9	TRBJ1-4	TRBD1	once	CASSLRTGGSEKLFF	TGTGCCAGCAGCCTAAGGACAGGGGGCAGTGAAAAACTGTTTTTT
TRBV7-8	TRBJ2-7	.	.	CASSFSRDTAYEQYF	TGTGCCAGCAGCTTCTCACGGGACACCGCCTACGAGCAGTACTTC
TRBV5-4	TRBJ2-7	TRBD2	.	CASSLGSGVDPYEQYF	TGTGCCAGCAGCTTGGGCAGCGGGGTGGACCCCTACGAGCAGTACTTC
TRBV5-1	TRBJ1-1	.	.	CASSLYGGTEAFF	TGCGCCAGCAGCTTATATGGGGGCACTGAAGCTTTCTTT
TRBV7-6	TRBJ2-2	TRBD2	few	CASSPWGGGRKVGELFF	TGTGCCAGCAGCCCATGGGGCGGCGGGAGAAAAGTCGGGGAGCTGTTTTTT
TRBV5-1	TRBJ2-7	TRBD1	.	CASSPGQGAYEQYF	TGCGCCAGCAGCCCCGGGCAGGGGGCCTACGAGCAGTACTTC
TRBV2	TRBJ2-2	TRBD2	.	CASSPPGLAGAGELFF	TGTGCCAGCAGCCCTCCGGGACTAGCGGGAGCCGGGGAGCTGTTTTTT
TRBV7-9	TRBJ2-5	.	few	CASSYGGLQETQYF	TGTGCCAGCAGCTACGGGGGACTCCAAGAGACCCAGTACTTC
TRBV5-1	TRBJ1-5	.	.	CASSLGGHVYSNQPQHF	TGCGCCAGCAGCTTGGGGGGACATGTCTATAGCAATCAGCCCCAGCATTTT